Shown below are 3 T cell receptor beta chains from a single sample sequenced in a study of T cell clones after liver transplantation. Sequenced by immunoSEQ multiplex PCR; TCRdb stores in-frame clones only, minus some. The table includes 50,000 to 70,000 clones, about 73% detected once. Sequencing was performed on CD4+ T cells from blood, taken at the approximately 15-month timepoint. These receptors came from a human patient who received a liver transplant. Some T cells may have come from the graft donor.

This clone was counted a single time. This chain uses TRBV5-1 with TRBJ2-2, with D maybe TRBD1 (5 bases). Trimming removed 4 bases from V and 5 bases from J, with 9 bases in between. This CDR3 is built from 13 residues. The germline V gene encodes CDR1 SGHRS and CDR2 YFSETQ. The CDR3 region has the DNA TGCGCCAGCAGCCTGGACAATACCGGGGAGCTGTTTTTT. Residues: CASSLDNTGELFF.

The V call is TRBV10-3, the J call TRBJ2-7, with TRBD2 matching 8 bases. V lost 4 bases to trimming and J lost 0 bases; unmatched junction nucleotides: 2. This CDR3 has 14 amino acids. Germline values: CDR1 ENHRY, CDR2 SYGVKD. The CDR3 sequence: CAISAGGSSYEQYV. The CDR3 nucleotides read TGTGCCATCAGTGCGGGAGGGAGCTCCTACGAGCAGTACGTC.

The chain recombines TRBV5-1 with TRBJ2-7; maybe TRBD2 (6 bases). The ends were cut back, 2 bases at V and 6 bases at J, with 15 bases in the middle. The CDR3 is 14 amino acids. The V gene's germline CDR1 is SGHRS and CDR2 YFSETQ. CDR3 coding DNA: TGCGCCAGCAGCTTCGGAGAAATGGGGGGCGAGCAGTACTTC. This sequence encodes CASSFGEMGGEQYF.